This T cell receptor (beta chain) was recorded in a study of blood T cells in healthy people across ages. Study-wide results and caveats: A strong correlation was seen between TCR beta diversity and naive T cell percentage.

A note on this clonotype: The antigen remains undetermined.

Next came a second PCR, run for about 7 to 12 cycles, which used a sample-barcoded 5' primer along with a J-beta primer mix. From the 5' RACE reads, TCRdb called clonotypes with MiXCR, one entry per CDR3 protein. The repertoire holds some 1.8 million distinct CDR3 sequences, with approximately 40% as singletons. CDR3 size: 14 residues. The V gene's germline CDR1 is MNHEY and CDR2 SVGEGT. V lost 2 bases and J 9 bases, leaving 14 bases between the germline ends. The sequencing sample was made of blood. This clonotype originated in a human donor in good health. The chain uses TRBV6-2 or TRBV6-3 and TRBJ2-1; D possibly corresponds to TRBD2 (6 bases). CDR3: CASSYPSWRGEQFF. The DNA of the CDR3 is TGTGCCAGCAGTTACCCTTCGTGGAGGGGTGAGCAGTTCTTC.